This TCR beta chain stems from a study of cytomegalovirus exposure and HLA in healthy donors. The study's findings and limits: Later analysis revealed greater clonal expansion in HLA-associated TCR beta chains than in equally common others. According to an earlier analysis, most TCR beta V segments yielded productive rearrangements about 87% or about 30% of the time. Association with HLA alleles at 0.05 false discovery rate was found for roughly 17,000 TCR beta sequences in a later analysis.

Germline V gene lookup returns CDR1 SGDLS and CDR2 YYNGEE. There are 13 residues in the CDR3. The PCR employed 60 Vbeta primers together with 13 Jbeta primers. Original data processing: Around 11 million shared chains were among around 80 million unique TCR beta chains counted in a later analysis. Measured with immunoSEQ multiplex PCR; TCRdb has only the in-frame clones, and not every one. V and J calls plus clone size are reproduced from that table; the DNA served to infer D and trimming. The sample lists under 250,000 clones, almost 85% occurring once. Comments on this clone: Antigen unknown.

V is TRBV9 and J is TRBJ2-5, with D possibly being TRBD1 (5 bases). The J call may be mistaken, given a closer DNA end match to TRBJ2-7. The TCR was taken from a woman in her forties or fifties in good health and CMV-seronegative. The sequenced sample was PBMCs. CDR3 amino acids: CASSVGQGHEQYF. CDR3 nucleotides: TGTGCCAGCAGCGTAGGCCAGGGTCACGAGCAGTACTTC.